This entry concerns a single T cell receptor (beta chain). The antigen remains unidentified. This sample was included in a study of OX40 agonist ivuxolimab in advanced cancers. For the study at large: Patients enrolled in dose escalation were diagnosed with hepatocellular carcinoma, melanoma, renal cell or head and neck cancer. Partial responses, seen in three patients, involved one hepatocellular carcinoma and two cutaneous melanomas. Study-level results: Those patients achieving a partial response at 0.1-3.0 mg/kg showed among the lowest clonal expansion. At 0.1 to 3.0 mg/kg, CD4+ and CD8+ blood T cells expanded clonally by week 6.

The repertoire was sequenced with immunoSEQ multiplex PCR; TCRdb's copy has only in-frame clones and lacks some. The repertoire holds about 80,000 clones, with approximately 84% as singletons. Germline V gene sequence: CDR1 SEHNR, CDR2 FQNEAQ (reference sequence). The ends lost 1 base at V and 5 bases at J; junction bases unmatched: 2. The CDR3 has 14 amino acids. The sample consisted of CD4+ or CD8+ T cells sorted from blood, taken in a trial of the OX40 agonist ivuxolimab. This chain connects TRBV7-9 to TRBJ2-7, with 10 bases aligning to TRBD2. The receptor comes from an adult with an advanced solid tumor such as melanoma, head and neck, liver or kidney cancer. This CDR3 is CASSLGLAGDEQYF. CDR3 sequence (DNA): TGTGCCAGCAGCTTAGGGCTAGCGGGGGACGAGCAGTACTTC.